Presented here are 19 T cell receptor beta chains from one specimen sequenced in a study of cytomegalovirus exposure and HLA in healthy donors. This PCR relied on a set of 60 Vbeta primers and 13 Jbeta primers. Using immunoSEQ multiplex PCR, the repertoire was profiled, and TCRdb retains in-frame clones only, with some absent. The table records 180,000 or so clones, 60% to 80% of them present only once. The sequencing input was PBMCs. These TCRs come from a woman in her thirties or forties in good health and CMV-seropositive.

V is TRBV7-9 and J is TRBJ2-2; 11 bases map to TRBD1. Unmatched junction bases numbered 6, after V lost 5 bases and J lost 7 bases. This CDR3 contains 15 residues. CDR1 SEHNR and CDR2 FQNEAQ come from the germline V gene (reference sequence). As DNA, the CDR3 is TGTGCCAGCAGCCCTGGGACAGGGGGAGTCGGGGAGCTGTTTTTT. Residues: CASSPGTGGVGELFF.

The CDR3 DNA is TGTGCCAGCACAGGGATAAGCACAGATACGCAGTATTTT. Translating it yields CASTGISTDTQYF. This rearrangement joins TRBV11-3 to TRBJ2-3, with a possible D match to TRBD1 (5 bases). Looked up from germline, CDR1 is SGHNT and CDR2 is YENEEA. Trimming took off 7 bases at V and 0 bases at J, with 8 bases between the two ends. The CDR3 is made up of 13 amino acids.

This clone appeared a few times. CDR3 in DNA: TGTGCCAGCTCACCACGGGGGGTCCAAGAGACCCAGTACTTC. Translated, it gives CASSPRGVQETQYF. The chain uses TRBV18 and TRBJ2-5; weak D call: TRBD2 (6 bases). Germline CDR1 is KGHSH and CDR2 is LQKENI. This CDR3 contains 14 residues. With 1 base removed from V and 1 base from J, the gap between germline ends came to 7 bases.

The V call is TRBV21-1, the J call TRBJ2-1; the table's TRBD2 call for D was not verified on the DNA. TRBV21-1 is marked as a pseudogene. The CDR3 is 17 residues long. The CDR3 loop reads CASSKIRASGTYNEQFF. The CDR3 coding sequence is TGTGCCAGCAGCAAAATCCGGGCTAGCGGGACCTACAATGAGCAGTTCTTC.

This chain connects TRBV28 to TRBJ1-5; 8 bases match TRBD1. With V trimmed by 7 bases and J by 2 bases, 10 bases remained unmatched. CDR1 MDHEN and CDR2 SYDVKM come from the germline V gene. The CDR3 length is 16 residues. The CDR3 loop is CASTRGLLGGNQPQHF. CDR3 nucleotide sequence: TGTGCCAGCACCAGGGGGCTGTTGGGCGGCAATCAGCCCCAGCATTTT.

The CDR3 here is CASSGRDRLRYEQYF. DNA of the CDR3: TGTGCCAGCAGTGGTCGCGACAGGTTAAGGTACGAGCAGTACTTC. V is TRBV6-1 and J is TRBJ2-7; D is possibly TRBD1 (6 bases). This CDR3 spans 15 amino acids. Trimming pared 4 bases from V and 4 bases from J, leaving 17 bases between. Germline V gene lookup returns CDR1 MNHNS and CDR2 SASEGT.

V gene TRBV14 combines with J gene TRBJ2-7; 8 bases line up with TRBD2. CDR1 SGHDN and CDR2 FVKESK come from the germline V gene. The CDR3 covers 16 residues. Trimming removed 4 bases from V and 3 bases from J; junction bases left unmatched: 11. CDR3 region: CASSLPGVAGNYEQYF. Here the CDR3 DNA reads TGTGCCAGCAGCCTACCTGGGGTAGCGGGGAACTACGAGCAGTACTTC.

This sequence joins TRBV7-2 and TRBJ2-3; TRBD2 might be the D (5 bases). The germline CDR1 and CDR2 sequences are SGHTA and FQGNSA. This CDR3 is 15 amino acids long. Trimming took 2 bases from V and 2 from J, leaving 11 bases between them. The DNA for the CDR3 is TGTGCCAGCAGCTTACGCGCGGGTCTCACAGATACGCAGTATTTT. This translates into CASSLRAGLTDTQYF.

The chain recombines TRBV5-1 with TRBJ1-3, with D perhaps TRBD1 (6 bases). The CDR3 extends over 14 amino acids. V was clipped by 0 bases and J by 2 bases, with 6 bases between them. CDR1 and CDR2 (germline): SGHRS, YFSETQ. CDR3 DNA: TGCGCCAGCAGCTTGGGGACAGCTGGAAACACCATATATTTT. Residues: CASSLGTAGNTIYF.

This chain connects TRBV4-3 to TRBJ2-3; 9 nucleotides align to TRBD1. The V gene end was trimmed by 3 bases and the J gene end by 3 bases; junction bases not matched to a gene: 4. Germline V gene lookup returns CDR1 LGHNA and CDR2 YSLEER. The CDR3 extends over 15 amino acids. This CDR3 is CASSHGTGNTDTQYF. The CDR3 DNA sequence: TGCGCCAGCAGCCACGGGACAGGGAATACAGATACGCAGTATTTT.

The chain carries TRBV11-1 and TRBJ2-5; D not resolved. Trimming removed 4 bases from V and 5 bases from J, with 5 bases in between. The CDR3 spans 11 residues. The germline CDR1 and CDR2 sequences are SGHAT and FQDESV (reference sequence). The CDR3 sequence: CASSSTETQYF. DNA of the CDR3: TGTGCCAGCAGCTCGACTGAGACCCAGTACTTC.

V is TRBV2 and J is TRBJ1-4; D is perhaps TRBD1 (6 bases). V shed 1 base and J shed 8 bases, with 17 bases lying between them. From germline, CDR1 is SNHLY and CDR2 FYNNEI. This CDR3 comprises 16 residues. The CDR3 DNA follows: TGTGCCAGCAGTGAAGGGGGGATAGGGGGTCGAGAAAAACTGTTTTTT. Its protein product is CASSEGGIGGREKLFF.

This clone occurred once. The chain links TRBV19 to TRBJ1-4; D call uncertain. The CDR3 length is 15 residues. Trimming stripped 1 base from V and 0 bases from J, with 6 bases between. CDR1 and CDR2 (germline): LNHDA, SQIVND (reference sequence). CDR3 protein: CASSIGSATNEKLFF. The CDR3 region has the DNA TGTGCCAGTAGTATAGGGAGTGCAACTAATGAAAAACTGTTTTTT.

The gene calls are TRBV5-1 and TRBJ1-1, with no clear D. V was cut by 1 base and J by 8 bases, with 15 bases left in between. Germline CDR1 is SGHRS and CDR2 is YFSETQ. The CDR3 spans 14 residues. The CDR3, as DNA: TGCGCCAGCAGCTTGCCCTTAATGACGGGAGAAGCTTTCTTT. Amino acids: CASSLPLMTGEAFF.

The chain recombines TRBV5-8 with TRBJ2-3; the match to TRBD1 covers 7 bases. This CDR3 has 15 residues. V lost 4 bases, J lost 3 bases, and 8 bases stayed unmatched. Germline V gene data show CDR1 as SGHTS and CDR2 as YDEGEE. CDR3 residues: CASSRQGLGTDTQYF. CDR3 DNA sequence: TGTGCCAGCAGCCGACAGGGCCTGGGGACAGATACGCAGTATTTT.

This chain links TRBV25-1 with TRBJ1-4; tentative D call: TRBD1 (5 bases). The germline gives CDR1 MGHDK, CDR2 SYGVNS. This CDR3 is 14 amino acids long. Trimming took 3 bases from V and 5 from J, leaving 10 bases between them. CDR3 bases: TGTGCCAGCAGTGACTTCAGGGAAAATGAAAAACTGTTTTTT. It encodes CASSDFRENEKLFF.

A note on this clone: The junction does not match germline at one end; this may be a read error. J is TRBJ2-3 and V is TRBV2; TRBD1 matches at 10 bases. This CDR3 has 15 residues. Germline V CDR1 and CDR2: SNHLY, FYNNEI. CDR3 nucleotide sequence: TGTGCCAGCATCCGGGACAGGGGACACACAGATACGCAGTCTTTT. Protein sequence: CASIRDRGHTDTQSF.

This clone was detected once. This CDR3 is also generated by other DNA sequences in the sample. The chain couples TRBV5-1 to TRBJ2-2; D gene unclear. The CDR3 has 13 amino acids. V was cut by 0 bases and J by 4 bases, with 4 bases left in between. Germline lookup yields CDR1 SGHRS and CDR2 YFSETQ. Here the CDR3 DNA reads TGCGCCAGCAGCTTGGCAGGCACCGGGGAGCTGTTTTTT. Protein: CASSLAGTGELFF.

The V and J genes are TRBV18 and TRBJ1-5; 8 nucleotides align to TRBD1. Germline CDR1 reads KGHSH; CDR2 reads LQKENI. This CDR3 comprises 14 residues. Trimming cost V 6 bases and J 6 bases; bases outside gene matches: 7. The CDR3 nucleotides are TGTGCCAGCTCCCCAGGGGGCGCGGGTCAGCCCCAGCATTTT. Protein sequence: CASSPGGAGQPQHF.